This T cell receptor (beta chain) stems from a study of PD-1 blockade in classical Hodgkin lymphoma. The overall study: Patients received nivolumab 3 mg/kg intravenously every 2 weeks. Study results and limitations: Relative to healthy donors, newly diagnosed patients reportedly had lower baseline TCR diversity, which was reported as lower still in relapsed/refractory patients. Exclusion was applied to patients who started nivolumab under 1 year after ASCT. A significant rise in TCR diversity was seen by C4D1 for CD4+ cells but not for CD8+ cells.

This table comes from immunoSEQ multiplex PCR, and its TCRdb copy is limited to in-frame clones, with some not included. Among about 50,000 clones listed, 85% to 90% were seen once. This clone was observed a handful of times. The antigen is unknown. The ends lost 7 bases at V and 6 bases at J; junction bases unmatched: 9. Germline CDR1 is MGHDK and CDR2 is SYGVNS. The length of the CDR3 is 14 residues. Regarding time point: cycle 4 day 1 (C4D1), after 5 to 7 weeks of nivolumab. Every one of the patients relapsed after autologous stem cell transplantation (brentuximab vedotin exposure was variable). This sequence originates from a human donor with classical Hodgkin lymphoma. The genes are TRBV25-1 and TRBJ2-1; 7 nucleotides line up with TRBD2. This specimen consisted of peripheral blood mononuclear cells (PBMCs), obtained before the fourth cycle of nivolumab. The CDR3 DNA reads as TGTGCCAGCAATGGGCTAGCGGAGATCAATGAGCAGTTCTTC. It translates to CASNGLAEINEQFF.